This T cell receptor beta chain was sequenced in a study of blood T cell repertoires in COVID-19. J gave up 2 bases and V 6 bases, and 6 bases lay outside the gene matches. CDR1 is SNHLY, CDR2 FYNNEI, per germline. The CDR3 consists of 14 residues. Assay used: immunoSEQ multiplex PCR; TCRdb lists only in-frame clones, some missing. The sample lists over 150,000 clones, about four fifths occurring once. Material: peripheral blood. V gene TRBV2 combines with J gene TRBJ2-7; TRBD1 agrees at 8 bases. The sequence came from a woman of 80 years or more with acute or convalescent COVID-19. CDR3 coding DNA: TGTGCCAGCAGAGAACAGGGGGTCACCTACGAGCAGTACTTC. Protein sequence: CASREQGVTYEQYF.